This T cell receptor beta chain came from a study of identical twins listed by TCRdb under 2016. The study in broad terms: The study deep-sequenced TCR alpha and beta repertoires from monozygotic twins, unrelated adults of various ages and cord blood to test whether fetal clonotypes persist. To rule out contamination, replicate twin experiments were performed at different times with different library preparation protocols. General study outcomes and caveats: Zero-insertion analyses could be partly confounded by invariant T cells such as MAIT and iNKT, though diverse VJ usage argued against such confounding for most clonotypes. Compared with coincidental sharing between unrelated individuals, out-of-frame TCR alpha sequences shared between twins showed an excess of sequences with low generation probability. In beta out-of-frame sequences, excess twin sharing was weaker, because having fewer shared sequences lowered the signal-to-noise ratio. Out-of-frame TCR alpha sharing in monozygotic twins was systematically underestimated by recombination models, whereas sharing between unrelated individuals was in agreement with the recombination models. Abundant cord blood beta clonotypes had fewer insertions, young adult naive repertoires showed a similar but weaker trend, and memory repertoires showed no such trend. Because the same donors could not be followed over many years, conclusions were based on cross-sectional statistical analysis.

Libraries were prepared through 5' RACE. Sequencer: Illumina HiSeq 2000. Template switching added a universal primer binding site, and the final cDNA carried a unique molecular identifier that allowed TCR cDNA molecules to be counted accurately. First-strand cDNA for TCR alpha and beta chains was synthesized from specific primers in the conserved constant-segment region. To control for contamination, every cDNA library was double barcoded, receiving both a SMART-Mk sample barcode and Illumina barcodes. TruSeq adapter sequences, together with Illumina sample barcodes, were added in two successive PCR steps. The TCR alpha and beta cDNA libraries were sequenced on the Illumina HiSeq platform using custom primers. The authors' analysis ran thus. MiGEC was used to process raw reads and extract unique molecular identifiers, and MiXCR was used to find CDR3 positions. For each individual, recombination models were inferred using an EM algorithm with the repgenHMM and IGoR tools. Shared clonotype analysis was performed with the tcR package in R, normalizing sharing by the product of cloneset sizes. Out-of-frame nonproductive sequences were analyzed to study raw recombination free of thymic and clonal selection effects. Starting from the raw public reads, TCRdb applied fastp trimming at Q25, assembled clones with MiXCR and retained in-frame beta chains. Each CDR3 protein appears once, grouped with its most common genes and DNA. TCRdb, not the original authors, processed these V and J calls. This sample holds about 250,000 distinct CDR3 sequences; about 8.3% were observed only once. The top ten hold less than 4% of the sample.

Every donor in the study was a healthy Caucasian. The twin cohort consisted of three pairs of female monozygotic twins, all aged roughly 18 to 29 years. Positive isolation kits from Invitrogen were used to isolate the CD4+ and CD8+ T cell populations. Inclusive of the bounding cysteine and phenylalanine, the CDR3 is 16 residues long. CDR3 DNA only is kept here, 48 bases in frame from base 1. In the germline V gene, CDR1 corresponds to SGHDN and CDR2 to FVKESK. The junction shows trimming of 1 base on V and 0 bases on J, plus 10 bases between the germline ends. In the case of this clonotype: What this receptor recognizes is not known. No base qualities exist here, and no much larger clone lies one base off it.

The sample was also linked to a second study, of yellow fever vaccine responses in identical twins. From the second report: According to the authors, the vaccine-induced T cell response in identical twins seemed to be partly convergent and partly specific to each individual. In identical twins, the study followed T cell clones that responded to the vaccine with precision.

Rearrangement joined TRBV14 to TRBJ1-3; no D gene is confidently identified. Source material: CD8+ T cells sorted from blood. This receptor was obtained from a woman between 18 and 29 years old in good health. The nucleotide sequence reads as follows: TGTGCCAGCAGCCAAGCCCCAGAGGGCTCTGGAAACACCATATATTTT. Its protein is CASSQAPEGSGNTIYF.